This T cell receptor beta chain was captured by sequencing in a study of blood T cell repertoires in COVID-19. Study summary: There were acute and convalescent COVID-19 samples, and they came from the United States, Italy and Spain. Sample material is recorded as cDNA or gDNA derived from T cells, B-cell-depleted T cells, or PBMCs.

This clone was observed a few times. The V end lost 0 bases, the J end lost 2 bases, and 8 bases lay between the germline ends. CDR1 is LNHDA and CDR2 is SQIVND in the germline V gene (reference sequence). The CDR3 runs 15 residues. In the study's own analysis: It was from reference gene primer amplification that nucleated cell counts were estimated. TCRdb keeps only in-frame clones here, not all; method: immunoSEQ multiplex PCR. The D gene and trimming were derived from the DNA, and the V and J assignments and clone size from that table. The table has 250,000 or so clones, 75% to 90% seen once; the top ten hold roughly 5%.

Material for sequencing was peripheral blood. The TCR comes from a woman between 40 and 55 years old who had recovered from COVID-19. The V gene is TRBV19, the J gene TRBJ1-3; D uncertain. This chain's CDR3 is CASSIDPVPGNTIYF. The CDR3 DNA sequence: TGTGCCAGTAGTATAGACCCCGTCCCTGGAAACACCATATATTTT. Filled out from reference TRBV19 and TRBJ1-3, the complete variable domain reads DGGITQSPKYLFRKEGQNVTLSCEQNLNHDAMYWYRQDPGQGLRLIYYSQIVNDFQKGDIAEGYSVSREKKESFPLTVTSAQKNPTAFYLCASSIDPVPGNTIYFGEGSWLTVV.